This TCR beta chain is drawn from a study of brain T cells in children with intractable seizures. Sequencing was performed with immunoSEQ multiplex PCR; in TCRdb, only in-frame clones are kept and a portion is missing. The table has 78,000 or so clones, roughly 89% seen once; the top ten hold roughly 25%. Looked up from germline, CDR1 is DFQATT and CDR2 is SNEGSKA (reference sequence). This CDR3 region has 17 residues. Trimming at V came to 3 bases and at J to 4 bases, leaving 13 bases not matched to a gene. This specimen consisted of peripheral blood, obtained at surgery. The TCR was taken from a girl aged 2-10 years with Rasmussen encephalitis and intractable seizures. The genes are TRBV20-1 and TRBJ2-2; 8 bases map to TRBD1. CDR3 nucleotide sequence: TGCAGTGCTAGTCCCCACGGACAGGGTGTGGGCACCGGGGAGCTGTTTTTT. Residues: CSASPHGQGVGTGELFF.